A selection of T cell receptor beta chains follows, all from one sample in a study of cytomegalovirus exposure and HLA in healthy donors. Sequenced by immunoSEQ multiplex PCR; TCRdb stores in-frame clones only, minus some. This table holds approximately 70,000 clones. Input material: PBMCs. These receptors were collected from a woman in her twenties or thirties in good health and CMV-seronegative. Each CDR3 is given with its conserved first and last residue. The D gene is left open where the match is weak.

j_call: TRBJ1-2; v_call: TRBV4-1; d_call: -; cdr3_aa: CASSQDLEGPTTTF; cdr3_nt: TGCGCCAGCAGCCAAGACCTCGAGGGCCCAACAACCACCTTC
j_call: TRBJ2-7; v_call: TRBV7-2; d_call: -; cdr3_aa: CASSLGLPSYEQYF; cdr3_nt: TGTGCCAGCAGCCTGGGACTTCCCTCCTACGAGCAGTACTTC
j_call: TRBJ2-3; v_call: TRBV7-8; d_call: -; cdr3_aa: CASSSPLGEDTQYF; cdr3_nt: TGTGCCAGCAGCTCCCCTCTCGGGGAAGATACGCAGTATTTT
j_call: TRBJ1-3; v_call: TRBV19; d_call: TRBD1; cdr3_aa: CASREPGQGPGNTIYF; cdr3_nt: TGTGCCAGTAGAGAACCCGGACAGGGCCCTGGAAACACCATATATTTT
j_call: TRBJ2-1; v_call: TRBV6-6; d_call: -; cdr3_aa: CATEQGRGQFF; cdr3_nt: TGTGCCACCGAACAGGGCCGGGGGCAGTTCTTC
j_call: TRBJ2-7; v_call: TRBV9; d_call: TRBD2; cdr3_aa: CASSSTPFNSGIRTETYEQYF; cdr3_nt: TGTGCCAGCAGCTCTACTCCTTTTAATAGCGGGATTCGGACGGAAACCTACGAGCAGTACTTC
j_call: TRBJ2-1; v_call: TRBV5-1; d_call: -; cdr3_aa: CASSLERPGVDEQFF; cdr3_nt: TGCGCCAGCAGCTTGGAAAGGCCCGGGGTGGATGAGCAGTTCTTC
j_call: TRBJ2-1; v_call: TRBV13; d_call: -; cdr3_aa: CASRLATSYNEQFF; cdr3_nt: TGTGCCAGCAGATTAGCGACTAGCTACAATGAGCAGTTCTTC
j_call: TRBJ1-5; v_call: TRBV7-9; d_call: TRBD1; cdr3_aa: CASSSDRGAFNQPQHF; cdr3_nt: TGTGCCAGCAGCTCCGACAGGGGGGCCTTTAATCAGCCCCAGCATTTT
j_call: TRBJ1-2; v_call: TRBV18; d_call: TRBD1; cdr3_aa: CASSRGGEVYGYTF; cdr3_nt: TGTGCCAGCTCACGAGGGGGCGAGGTCTATGGCTACACCTTC